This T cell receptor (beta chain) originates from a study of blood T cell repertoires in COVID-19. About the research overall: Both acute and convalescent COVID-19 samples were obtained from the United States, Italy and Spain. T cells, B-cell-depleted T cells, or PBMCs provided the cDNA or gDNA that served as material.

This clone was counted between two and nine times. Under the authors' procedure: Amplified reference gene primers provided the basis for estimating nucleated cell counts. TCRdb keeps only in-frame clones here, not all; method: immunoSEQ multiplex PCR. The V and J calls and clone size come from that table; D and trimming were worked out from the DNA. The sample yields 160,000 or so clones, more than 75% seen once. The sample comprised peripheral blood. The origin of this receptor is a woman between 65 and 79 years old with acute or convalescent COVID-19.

The CDR3 nucleotides are TGTGCCAGCAGTGAGGACAGGGAAAACACTGAAGCTTTCTTT. Translation: CASSEDRENTEAFF. This sequence joins TRBV28 and TRBJ1-1, with 8 nucleotides matching TRBD1. The CDR3 covers 14 residues. J lost 2 bases, V lost 5 bases, and 4 bases had no gene match. CDR1 is MDHEN, CDR2 SYDVKM, per germline.